This entry lists 18 T cell receptor beta chains sequenced from one sample in a study of CD8 T cells in ankylosing spondylitis. TCRdb processed the 5' RACE reads anew with MiXCR; each CDR3 protein has one entry. The data contain under 130,000 distinct CDR3 sequences, approximately 25% of them singletons. Specimen: synovial fluid, either unsorted or a sorted T cell fraction (not recorded which). These receptors were obtained from a male donor with ankylosing spondylitis.

This clonotype was counted between two and nine times. The J gene is TRBJ2-1, the V gene TRBV20-1, with 15 positions matching TRBD2. The CDR3 runs 20 residues. Germline CDR1 DFQATT, CDR2 SNEGSKA (reference sequence). V was clipped by 2 bases and J by 4 bases; unmatched bases: 15. DNA for the CDR3: TGCAGTGCTAGACTGATTCACGGACTAGCGGGAGGGCCGAGGTACAATGAGCAGTTCTTC. Encoded protein: CSARLIHGLAGGPRYNEQFF.

This clonotype has more than one count but fewer than ten. The chain recombines TRBV3-1 with TRBJ2-7; D remains unclear. The CDR3 contains 11 residues. Germline CDR1 reads LGHDT; CDR2 reads YNNKEL (reference sequence). The CDR3 loop reads CASTHLLDSTV. The CDR3, as DNA: TGTGCCAGCACCCATCTCTTGGATTCGACAGTC.

The CDR3 bases are TGCGCCAGCAGTCGGAGACCTGATGAAAAACTGTTTTTT. Residues: CASSRRPDEKLFF. The V gene is TRBV10-1, the J gene TRBJ1-4; unclear D gene. The CDR3 is 13 residues long. V was shortened by 5 bases and J by 6 bases, with 10 bases between the two germline ends. The V gene's germline CDR1 is WNHNN and CDR2 SYGVQD (reference sequence).

The sample holds a few counts of this clonotype. The chain couples TRBV11-2 to TRBJ2-3, with 7 bases aligning to TRBD2. The trim removed 0 bases at V and 5 bases at J, leaving 8 bases unmatched. This CDR3 is built from 16 residues. Germline loops: CDR1 SGHAT, CDR2 FQNNGV. CDR3 sequence reads: CASSLEGGEGRDTQYF. CDR3 nucleotide sequence: TGTGCCAGCAGCTTAGAGGGGGGGGAGGGCCGAGATACGCAGTATTTT.

Comment on this clonotype: This may be a read error: a much more frequent sequence differs by one nucleotide. The V and J genes are TRBV20-1 and TRBJ2-1, with 15 bases identical to TRBD2. In germline, CDR1 is DFQATT, CDR2 SNEGSKA (reference sequence). The CDR3 has 15 residues. CDR3 sequence (DNA): TGCTGTGCTGCCTGGACTAGCGGGAGGGGTAATGAGCAGTTCTTC. Its translation: CCAAWTSGRGNEQFF.

This clonotype appeared a few times. J is TRBJ1-1 and V is TRBV18, with 7 bases identical to TRBD1. CDR1 KGHSH and CDR2 LQKENI come from the germline V gene. The CDR3 contains 15 residues. Unmatched junction bases numbered 13, after V lost 6 bases and J lost 6 bases. CDR3 loop: CASSPGQPLGAEAFF. Here the CDR3 DNA reads TGTGCCAGCTCGCCGGGACAGCCCTTGGGCGCTGAAGCTTTCTTT.

The rearrangement joins TRBV10-2 to TRBJ2-3, with 9 positions matching TRBD2. The CDR3 spans 17 residues. Germline CDR1 WSHSY, CDR2 SAAADI. V was pared by 0 bases and J by 2 bases, with 6 bases of the junction left unmatched. The CDR3 protein is CASSESLAGGVTDTQYF. DNA for the CDR3: TGCGCCAGCAGTGAGTCTTTGGCGGGAGGGGTCACAGATACGCAGTATTTT.

The chain employs TRBV9 and TRBJ2-3, with 10 bases aligning to TRBD2. The germline V gene encodes CDR1 SGDLS and CDR2 YYNGEE. The CDR3 extends over 18 amino acids. The junction had 11 bases not matched to a gene; V was cut back by 0 bases and J by 4 bases. In nucleotides, the CDR3 is TGTGCCAGCAGCGTAGCAATTACGGCTAGCGGGAGCGCAGATACGCAGTATTTT. Protein sequence: CASSVAITASGSADTQYF.

Of note for this clonotype: One end of the junction is discordant with germline, which a read error may explain. The chain uses TRBV3-1 and TRBJ2-1; 8 bases match TRBD2. CDR3 length: 16 residues. Germline CDR1 reads LGHDT; CDR2 reads YNNKEL (reference sequence). The CDR3 DNA follows: TGTGCCAGCAGCCGAGGTATGACGGGAGGGAACAATGGGCAGTTCTTC. Residues: CASSRGMTGGNNGQFF.

There are a few counts of this clonotype. The J gene is TRBJ1-5, the V gene TRBV20-1, with 8 bases aligning to TRBD1. Germline V gene data show CDR1 as DFQATT and CDR2 as SNEGSKA (reference sequence). This CDR3 comprises 11 residues. V lost 6 bases, J lost 11 bases, and 6 bases stayed unmatched. The CDR3 nucleotides are TGCAGTGCCCCGACAGGGGATACCCAGCATTTT. It translates to CSAPTGDTQHF.

V is TRBV20-1 and J is TRBJ1-2, with TRBD1 matching over 7 bases. Losses at the gene ends were 5 bases for V and 1 base for J; bases not matched to a gene: 10. Germline CDR1 is DFQATT and CDR2 is SNEGSKA (reference sequence). The CDR3 has 15 residues. For the CDR3, the DNA is TGCAGTGCTTCTTATGGGGGGACAGTTAACTATGGCTACACCTTC. Translating gives CSASYGGTVNYGYTF.

This clonotype turned up a few times. The chain combines TRBV29-1 with TRBJ1-1, with D possibly matching TRBD1 (6 bases). V lost 6 bases, J lost 4 bases, and 18 bases lay in between. The germline V gene has CDR1 SQVTM and CDR2 ANQGSEA. There are 14 residues in the CDR3. CDR3 loop: CSVGIPGVRTEAFF. In DNA form, the CDR3 reads TGCAGCGTCGGGATACCAGGGGTGCGCACTGAAGCTTTCTTT. The entire variable domain, with the rest obtained from reference TRBV29-1 and TRBJ1-1, is as follows: SAVISQKPSRDICQRGTSLTIQCQVDSQVTMMFWYRQQPGQSLTLIATANQGSEATYESGFVIDKFPISRPNLTFSTLTVSNMSPEDSSIYLCSVGIPGVRTEAFFGQGTRLTVV.

In this sample, this clonotype turned up many times. This chain connects TRBV29-1 to TRBJ2-7; 10 bases map to TRBD1. The CDR3 is 13 residues long. Germline trimming cut 4 bases from V and 7 bases from J; bases unmatched to any gene: 7. CDR1 and CDR2 (germline): SQVTM, ANQGSEA. CDR3 DNA: TGCAGCGTTGGTACGGGACAGGGGAGAGAGCAGTACGTC. Translation gives CSVGTGQGREQYV.

The chain is built from TRBV5-8 and TRBJ2-5; the match to TRBD2 covers 13 bases. The junction had 6 bases not matched to a gene; V was cut back by 5 bases and J by 2 bases. CDR1 is SGHTS and CDR2 is YDEGEE in the germline V gene. The CDR3 extends over 16 amino acids. The CDR3 bases are TGTGCCAGCAGTTATCCGGGACTAGCGGGGCAAGAGACCCAGTACTTC. Its protein product is CASSYPGLAGQETQYF.

This chain joins TRBV30 and TRBJ2-3; 9 bases match TRBD1. Unmatched junction bases numbered 7, after V lost 5 bases and J lost 4 bases. CDR1 is GTSNPN, CDR2 SVGIG, per germline (reference sequence). This CDR3 is 14 amino acids long. In DNA, the CDR3 is TGTGCCTGGCGACAGGGGGATTGGTCAGATACGCAGTATTTT. Protein: CAWRQGDWSDTQYF.

The genes are TRBV4-1 and TRBJ1-1, with TRBD1 identical over 8 bases. Germline V gives CDR1 MGHRA, CDR2 YSYEKL. CDR3 length: 15 residues. With 0 bases clipped from V and 5 bases from J, the junction kept 5 bases outside the gene matches. The CDR3 loop is CASSQDTTGGTEAFF. The CDR3 bases are TGCGCCAGCAGCCAAGATACTACAGGGGGTACTGAAGCTTTCTTT.

This clonotype occurred a few times. The V call is TRBV20-1, the J call TRBJ2-1; D remains ambiguous. This CDR3 is built from 11 residues. Between the trimmed V and J ends, which lost 5 bases and 3 bases, there was a span of 5 bases. The V gene's germline CDR1 is DFQATT and CDR2 SNEGSKA (reference sequence). The CDR3 DNA reads as TGCAGTGCTGGAATCTACAATGAGCAGTTCTTC. Protein sequence: CSAGIYNEQFF.

A few counts support this clonotype. The V call is TRBV20-1, the J call TRBJ2-7; D is unclear. The CDR3 is 11 amino acids. Trimming removed 5 bases at V and 6 bases at J, with 11 bases between. Germline V gene data show CDR1 as DFQATT and CDR2 as SNEGSKA (reference sequence). This CDR3 reads CSASMPGEQYF. The CDR3 DNA is TGCAGTGCTTCTATGCCCGGCGAGCAGTACTTC.